This entry lists 2 T cell receptor beta chains sequenced from one sample in a study of tumor-infiltrating lymphocytes in primary liver carcinoma. Scientists recovered RNA and DNA together from roughly 21-30 mg of unsorted bulk tissue. Reverse transcription of about 500 ng total RNA with a constant-region primer produced TCR beta cDNA. Three-round nested multiplex PCR performed with slightly modified ARM-PCR produced the TCR beta libraries. TRBV1-TRBV30 forward primers paired with a C-beta reverse primer were used in the first two PCR rounds, which ran about 11 cycles each. MiXCR, applied by TCRdb to the multiplex PCR reads, yields one record per CDR3 protein. Of some 190,000 distinct CDR3 sequences listed, over 80% are singletons. The sample taken for sequencing was tumor tissue from primary liver carcinoma. Source of these receptors: a man aged 40-55 years with primary liver carcinoma and hepatitis B virus infection.

Turning to this clonotype: One junction end does not reproduce the germline sequence, and a read error may be involved. The chain combines TRBV12-3 or TRBV12-4 with TRBJ2-5, with no clear D. The length of the CDR3 is 16 residues. CDR3: CASSFYVQVDQETQYF. The CDR3 nucleotides are TGTGCCAGCAGTTTCTATGTGCAGGTGGACCAAGAGACCCAGTACTTT.

Concerning this clonotype: One junction end does not reproduce the germline sequence, and a read error may be involved. The chain links TRBV12-3 or TRBV12-4 to TRBJ2-5; 9 bases match TRBD2. This CDR3 region has 13 residues. CDR3 nucleotides: TGTGTCAGCAGTTTAGCGGGGGTAGAGACCCAGTATTTC. It is translated as CVSSLAGVETQYF.